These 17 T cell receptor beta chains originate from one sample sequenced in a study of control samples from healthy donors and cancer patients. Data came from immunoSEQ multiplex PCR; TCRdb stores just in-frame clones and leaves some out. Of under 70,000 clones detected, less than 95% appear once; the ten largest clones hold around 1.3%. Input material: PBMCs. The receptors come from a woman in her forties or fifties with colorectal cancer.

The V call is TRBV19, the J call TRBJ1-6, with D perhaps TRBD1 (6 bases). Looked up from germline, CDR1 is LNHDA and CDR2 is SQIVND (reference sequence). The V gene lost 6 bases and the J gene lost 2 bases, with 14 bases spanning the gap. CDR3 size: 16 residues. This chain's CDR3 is CASRPQGLAYNSPLHF. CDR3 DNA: TGTGCCAGTAGACCCCAGGGGCTGGCCTATAATTCACCCCTCCACTTT.

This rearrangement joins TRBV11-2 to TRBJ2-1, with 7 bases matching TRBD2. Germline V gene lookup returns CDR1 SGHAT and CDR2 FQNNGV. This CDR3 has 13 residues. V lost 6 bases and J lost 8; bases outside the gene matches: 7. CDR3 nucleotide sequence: TGTGCCAGCAGTCACGCGGGAGTAGATGAGCAGTTCTTC. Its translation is CASSHAGVDEQFF.

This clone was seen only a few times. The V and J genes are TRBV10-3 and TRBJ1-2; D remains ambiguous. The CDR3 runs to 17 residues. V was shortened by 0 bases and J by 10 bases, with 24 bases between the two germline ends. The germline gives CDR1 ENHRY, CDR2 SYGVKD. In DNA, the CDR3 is TGTGCCATCAGTGAGTCCATGGGAGCAGGTACCCAAGGCGACTACACCTTC. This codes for CAISESMGAGTQGDYTF.

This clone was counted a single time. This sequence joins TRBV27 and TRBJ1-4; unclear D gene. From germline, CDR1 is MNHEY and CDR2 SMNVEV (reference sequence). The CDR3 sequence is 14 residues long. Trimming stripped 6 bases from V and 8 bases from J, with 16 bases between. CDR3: CASRGVATGEKLFF. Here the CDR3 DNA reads TGTGCCAGCAGGGGCGTTGCTACGGGCGAAAAACTGTTTTTT.

This chain's CDR3 is CASRRGRTYEQYF. The CDR3 region has the DNA TGTGCCAGCAGGAGGGGTCGGACCTACGAGCAGTACTTC. J is TRBJ2-7 and V is TRBV12-3 or TRBV12-4; the D call may be TRBD1 or TRBD2 (5 bases each). This CDR3 is 13 amino acids long. V gave up 6 bases and J gave up 2 bases, with 11 bases separating them.

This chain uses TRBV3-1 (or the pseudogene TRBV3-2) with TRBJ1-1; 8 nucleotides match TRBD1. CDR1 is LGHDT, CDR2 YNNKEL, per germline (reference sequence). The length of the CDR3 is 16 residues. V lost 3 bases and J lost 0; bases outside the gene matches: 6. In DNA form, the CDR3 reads TGTGCCAGCAGCCAGAGGACAGGGAGAATGAACACTGAAGCTTTCTTT. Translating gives CASSQRTGRMNTEAFF.

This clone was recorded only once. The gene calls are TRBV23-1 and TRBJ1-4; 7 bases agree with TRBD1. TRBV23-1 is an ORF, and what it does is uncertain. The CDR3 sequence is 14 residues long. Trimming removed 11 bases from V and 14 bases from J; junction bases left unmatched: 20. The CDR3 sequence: CAGASDRALTGLFF. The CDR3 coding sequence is TGCGCCGGGGCCTCCGACAGGGCCTTAACGGGGCTGTTTTTT.

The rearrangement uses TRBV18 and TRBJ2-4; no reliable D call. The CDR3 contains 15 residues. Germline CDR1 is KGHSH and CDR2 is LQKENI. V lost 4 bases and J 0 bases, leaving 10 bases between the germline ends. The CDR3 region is CASSHSDGAKNIQYF. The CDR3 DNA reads TGTGCCAGCTCACACTCGGATGGAGCCAAAAACATTCAGTACTTC.

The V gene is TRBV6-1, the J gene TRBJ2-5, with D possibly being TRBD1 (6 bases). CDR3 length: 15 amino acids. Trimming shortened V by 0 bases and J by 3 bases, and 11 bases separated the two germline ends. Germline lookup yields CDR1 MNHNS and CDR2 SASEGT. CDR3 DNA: TGTGCCAGCAGTGAAGCGCTGGCAGGGGAAGAGACCCAGTACTTC. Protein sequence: CASSEALAGEETQYF.

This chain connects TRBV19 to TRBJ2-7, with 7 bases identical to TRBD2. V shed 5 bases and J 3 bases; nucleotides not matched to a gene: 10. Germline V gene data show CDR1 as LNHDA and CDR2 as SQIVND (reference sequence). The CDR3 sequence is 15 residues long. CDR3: CASSDRDYGGYEQYF. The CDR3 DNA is TGTGCCAGTAGTGACCGGGACTACGGCGGCTACGAGCAGTACTTC.

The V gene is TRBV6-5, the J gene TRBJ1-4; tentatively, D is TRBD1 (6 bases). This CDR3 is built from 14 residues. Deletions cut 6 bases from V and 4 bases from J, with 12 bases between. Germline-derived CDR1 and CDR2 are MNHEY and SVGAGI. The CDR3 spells CASRADRFNEKLFF. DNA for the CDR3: TGTGCCAGCAGGGCGGACAGATTTAATGAAAAACTGTTTTTT.

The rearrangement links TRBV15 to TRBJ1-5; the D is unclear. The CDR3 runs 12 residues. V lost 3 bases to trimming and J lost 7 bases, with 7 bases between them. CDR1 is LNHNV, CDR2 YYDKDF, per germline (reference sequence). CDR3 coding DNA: TGTGCCACCAGCAGCGGGAAGCAGCCCCAGCATTTT. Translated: CATSSGKQPQHF.

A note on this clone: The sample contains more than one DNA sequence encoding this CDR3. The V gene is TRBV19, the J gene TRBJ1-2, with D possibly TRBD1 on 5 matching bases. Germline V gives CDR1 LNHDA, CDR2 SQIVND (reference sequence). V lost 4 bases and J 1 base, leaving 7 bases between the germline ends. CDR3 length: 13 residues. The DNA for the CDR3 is TGTGCCAGTAGTACTGACAGTAACTATGGCTACACCTTC. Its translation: CASSTDSNYGYTF.

CDR3 loop: CSALNEKLFF. DNA for the CDR3: TGCAGCGCCCTCAATGAAAAACTGTTTTTT. The chain employs TRBV29-1 and TRBJ1-4; D gene unclear. Germline loops: CDR1 SQVTM, CDR2 ANQGSEA. V was shortened by 7 bases and J by 5 bases, with 5 bases between the two germline ends. The CDR3 runs 10 residues.

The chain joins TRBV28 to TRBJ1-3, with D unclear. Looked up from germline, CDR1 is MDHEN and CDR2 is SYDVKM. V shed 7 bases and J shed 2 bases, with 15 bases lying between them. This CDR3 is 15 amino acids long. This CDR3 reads CASKSDRVPGNTIYF. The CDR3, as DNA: TGTGCCAGCAAATCAGATCGGGTTCCTGGAAACACCATATATTTT.

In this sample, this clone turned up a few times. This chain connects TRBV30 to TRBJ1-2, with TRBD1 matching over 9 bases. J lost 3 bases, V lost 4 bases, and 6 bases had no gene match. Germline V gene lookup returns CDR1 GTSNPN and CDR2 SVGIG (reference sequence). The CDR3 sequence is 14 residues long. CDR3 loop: CAWKEQGAHYGYTF. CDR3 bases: TGTGCCTGGAAGGAACAGGGGGCGCACTATGGCTACACCTTC.

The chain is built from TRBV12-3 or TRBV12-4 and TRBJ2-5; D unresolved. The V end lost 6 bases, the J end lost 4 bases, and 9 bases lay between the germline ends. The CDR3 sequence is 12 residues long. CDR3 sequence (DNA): TGTGCCAGCAGACCAGGAAGAGAGACCCAGTACTTC. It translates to CASRPGRETQYF.